The source of this T cell receptor (beta chain) is a study of Ad26.COV2.S vaccination and SARS-CoV-2 variants. Across the whole study: Ad26.COV2.S shots went into the muscle once or twice, 56 days apart. Study-wide points: Placebo recipients and vaccine recipients were similar in non-spike TCR breadth.

As concerns this clone: As yet, its antigen is unknown.

As to treatment: around 19 received Ad26.COV2.S at low or high dose, single or two shots; five or six received placebo; per-sample allocation not given. Vaccine and placebo recipients were sampled on day 63 after the first injection. Donation was by an adult aged 18-55 years who was in Boston. V gave up 5 bases and J gave up 0 bases; unmatched junction bases: 4. The germline CDR1 and CDR2 sequences are SGHTA and FQGNSA. The CDR3 is 15 residues long. Sequencing used immunoSEQ multiplex PCR; TCRdb keeps in-frame clones, though not all of them. The sample yields hundreds of thousands of clones, roughly nine tenths seen once.

The sequencing here drew on peripheral blood, taken in a trial of Ad26.COV2.S vaccine versus placebo. The clonotype was recovered from a person between 18 and 65 years old who received the Ad26.COV2.S COVID-19 vaccine or a placebo. The chain has TRBV7-2 and TRBJ1-1; 9 bases fit TRBD1. Here the CDR3 DNA reads TGTGCCAGCAGCCAAGGACAGGGGATGAACACTGAAGCTTTCTTT. Its translation: CASSQGQGMNTEAFF.